Below, 25 T cell receptor beta chains from the same sample are listed, as sequenced in a study of cytomegalovirus exposure and HLA in healthy donors. The study ran its PCR with 60 Vbeta and 13 Jbeta primers. The repertoire was sequenced with immunoSEQ multiplex PCR; TCRdb's copy has only in-frame clones and lacks some. This sample's table reports fewer than 70,000 clones. Sequenced sample: PBMCs. These receptors were obtained from a man aged 25 to 40 in good health and CMV-seropositive.

V usage is TRBV18 and J usage is TRBJ2-6, with D possibly matching TRBD2 (7 bases). Germline V gene data show CDR1 as KGHSH and CDR2 as LQKENI. The CDR3 contains 18 residues. V was shortened by 0 bases and J by 1 base, with 13 bases between the two germline ends. The CDR3 region has the DNA TGTGCCAGCTCACCACCCGGGGGGCGAATTTCTGGGGCCAACGTCCTGACTTTC. Its translation: CASSPPGGRISGANVLTF.

The chain couples TRBV5-6 to TRBJ2-7; 8 bases match TRBD1. Germline assignment: CDR1 SGHDT and CDR2 YYEEEE. With 4 bases clipped from V and 5 bases from J, the junction kept 17 bases outside the gene matches. The CDR3 sequence is 17 residues long. In DNA, the CDR3 is TGTGCCAGCAGCCTGAGCCACATTCGGGACAGGAGCAACGAGCAGTACTTC. Translated: CASSLSHIRDRSNEQYF.

V is TRBV4-1 and J is TRBJ2-6; 9 positions agree with TRBD1. The CDR3 extends over 19 amino acids. With 3 bases clipped from V and 0 bases from J, the junction kept 9 bases outside the gene matches. In germline, CDR1 is MGHRA, CDR2 YSYEKL. This chain's CDR3 is CASSHLQDRGFSGANVLTF. CDR3 DNA sequence: TGCGCCAGCAGCCATCTCCAGGACAGGGGATTCTCTGGGGCCAACGTCCTGACTTTC.

This rearrangement joins TRBV5-1 to TRBJ1-5; D remains unclear. The CDR3 has 14 amino acids. V was shortened by 1 base and J by 9 bases, with 14 bases between the two germline ends. The V gene's germline CDR1 is SGHRS and CDR2 YFSETQ. In DNA, the CDR3 is TGCGCCAGCAGCTTGTTGGACTTTCCGCCGCCCCAGCATTTT. As protein: CASSLLDFPPPQHF.

The CDR3 nucleotides read TGTGCCAGCAGTTACGCTAGGACAGGAGGCTATGGCTACACCTTC. It translates to CASSYARTGGYGYTF. The chain uses TRBV6-5 and TRBJ1-2, with 7 bases lining up with TRBD1. Germline trimming cut 2 bases from V and 4 bases from J; bases unmatched to any gene: 7. CDR1 is MNHEY and CDR2 is SVGAGI in the germline V gene. The CDR3 is 15 residues long.

The chain carries TRBV30 and TRBJ2-3; 8 positions agree with TRBD1. CDR3 size: 12 residues. Looked up from germline, CDR1 is GTSNPN and CDR2 is SVGIG (reference sequence). V shed 5 bases, J shed 6 bases, and the junction held 4 bases outside the gene matches. The chain's CDR3 is CAWGQGPDTQYF. DNA for the CDR3: TGTGCCTGGGGACAGGGCCCCGATACGCAGTATTTT.

V and J are TRBV7-9 and TRBJ2-7; the D gene is possibly TRBD1 (6 bases). There are 14 residues in the CDR3. Germline V gene sequence: CDR1 SEHNR, CDR2 FQNEAQ (reference sequence). Trimming pared 5 bases from V and 4 bases from J, leaving 15 bases between. Here the CDR3 reads CASSPLGQRYEQYF. The CDR3 DNA follows: TGTGCCAGCAGCCCCCTCGGACAGCGATACGAGCAGTACTTC.

The V and J genes are TRBV6-5 and TRBJ2-7; D is perhaps TRBD1 (6 bases). V dropped 11 bases and J dropped 7 bases, with 15 bases sitting between them. Per germline, CDR1 MNHEY and CDR2 SVGAGI. This CDR3 comprises 11 residues. CDR3 residues: CAVRGGGEQYF. In nucleotides, the CDR3 is TGTGCCGTCCGTGGGGGCGGGGAGCAGTACTTC.

In nucleotides, the CDR3 is TGTGCCAGCAGCTTACTAGCGGGGGGGCTTGAGCAGTTCTTC. Translation: CASSLLAGGLEQFF. This rearrangement joins TRBV7-9 to TRBJ2-1; 12 positions match TRBD2. The V and J ends lost 2 bases and 9 bases, in that order; junction bases with no gene match: 2. Germline loops: CDR1 SEHNR, CDR2 FQNEAQ (reference sequence). The CDR3 is 14 amino acids.

V and J are TRBV29-1 and TRBJ1-2; D is ambiguous. The CDR3 consists of 11 residues. The germline V gene has CDR1 SQVTM and CDR2 ANQGSEA. V dropped 2 bases and J dropped 9 bases, with 10 bases sitting between them. CDR3 DNA: TGCAGCGTTGAACAGGAAACGAGCTACACCTTC. It codes for CSVEQETSYTF.

The rearrangement joins TRBV5-1 to TRBJ1-2, with a tentative D call TRBD1 (5 bases). CDR1 and CDR2 from the germline V gene are SGHRS and YFSETQ. The CDR3 sequence is 14 residues long. Trimming pared 4 bases from V and 7 bases from J, leaving 17 bases between. The CDR3 reads CASSQNQGNGGYTF. The CDR3 DNA reads as TGCGCCAGCAGCCAAAACCAGGGAAATGGTGGCTACACCTTC.

V and J are TRBV9 and TRBJ2-7, with D maybe TRBD2 (6 bases). There are 15 residues in the CDR3. Germline-derived CDR1 and CDR2 are SGDLS and YYNGEE. The V end was cut by 4 bases, the J end by 0 bases, with 14 bases between. This CDR3 is CASSPWASASYEQYF. As DNA, the CDR3 is TGTGCCAGCAGCCCTTGGGCTAGCGCCTCCTACGAGCAGTACTTC.

V gene TRBV2 combines with J gene TRBJ2-3; 7 bases agree with TRBD1. J was trimmed by 6 bases and V by 10 bases; bases with no gene match: 16. CDR3 length: 15 amino acids. Germline lookup yields CDR1 SNHLY and CDR2 FYNNEI. The CDR3: CANLLRDRESDTQYF. DNA of the CDR3: TGTGCCAACCTCCTTAGGGACAGAGAGTCGGATACGCAGTATTTT.

The rearrangement joins TRBV2 to TRBJ1-2; weak D call: TRBD1 (6 bases). V was pared by 1 base and J by 8 bases, with 8 bases between. The CDR3 is made up of 12 amino acids. Germline V gene lookup returns CDR1 SNHLY and CDR2 FYNNEI. The CDR3: CASSEDRAGYTF. CDR3 DNA: TGTGCCAGCAGTGAAGACAGGGCGGGCTACACCTTC.

V is TRBV30 and J is TRBJ1-2; weak D call: TRBD1 (6 bases). Trimming removed 7 bases from V and 3 bases from J, with 15 bases in between. The CDR3 sequence is 13 residues long. Germline lookup yields CDR1 GTSNPN and CDR2 SVGIG (reference sequence). Here the CDR3 reads CASTRDRYYGYTF. CDR3 nucleotide sequence: TGTGCCTCGACCCGCGACAGGTACTATGGCTACACCTTC. Full variable domain (remainder filled in from reference TRBV30 and TRBJ1-2): SQTIHQWPATLVQPVGSPLSLECTVEGTSNPNLYWYRQAAGRGLQLLFYSVGIGQISSEVPQNLSASRPQDRQFILSSKKLLLSDSGFYLCASTRDRYYGYTFGSGTRLTVV.

This CDR3 is CAWNVKEEGVGTEAFF. In DNA form, the CDR3 reads TGTGCCTGGAATGTTAAAGAGGAGGGTGTAGGAACTGAAGCTTTCTTT. The V call is TRBV30, the J call TRBJ1-1; D not resolved. V was trimmed by 4 bases and J by 5 bases, leaving 23 bases between them. The CDR3 has 16 residues. Germline V gene data show CDR1 as GTSNPN and CDR2 as SVGIG (reference sequence).

The chain carries TRBV5-1 and TRBJ2-2; no clear D gene. Trimming stripped 0 bases from V and 1 base from J, with 4 bases between. The CDR3 contains 14 residues. Germline values: CDR1 SGHRS, CDR2 YFSETQ. The CDR3 DNA sequence: TGCGCCAGCAGCTTGGATCGGAACACCGGGGAGCTGTTTTTT. Protein product: CASSLDRNTGELFF.

The chain joins TRBV6-1 to TRBJ2-5, with a possible D match to TRBD1 (6 bases). Germline-derived CDR1 and CDR2 are MNHNS and SASEGT. The V end was cut by 3 bases, the J end by 5 bases, with 16 bases between. The CDR3 runs 15 residues. The CDR3 region is CASSEKTGNFETQYF. CDR3 coding DNA: TGTGCCAGCAGTGAGAAAACAGGGAACTTTGAGACCCAGTACTTC.

The chain combines TRBV27 with TRBJ2-4; tentative D call: TRBD1 (7 bases). The CDR3 extends over 13 amino acids. The ends were cut back, 5 bases at V and 10 bases at J, with 15 bases in the middle. The germline gives CDR1 MNHEY, CDR2 SMNVEV (reference sequence). The CDR3 spells CASSQGGQWIQYF. In DNA, the CDR3 is TGTGCCAGCAGTCAGGGGGGACAGTGGATTCAGTACTTC.

The chain joins TRBV5-6 to TRBJ1-3, with 8 bases that match TRBD1. CDR1 is SGHDT, CDR2 YYEEEE, per germline. The CDR3 has 15 amino acids. The V segment lost 0 bases and the J segment 2 bases; nucleotides outside the gene matches: 1. CDR3 in DNA: TGTGCCAGCAGCTTGGTGGACAGGGCTGGAAACACCATATATTTT. Amino acids: CASSLVDRAGNTIYF.

The chain uses TRBV18 and TRBJ2-1; TRBD1 matches at 7 bases. This CDR3 is built from 15 residues. Germline loops: CDR1 KGHSH, CDR2 LQKENI. V lost 2 bases to trimming and J lost 4 bases; unmatched junction nucleotides: 5. The CDR3 DNA reads TGTGCCAGCTCACCAGCGACAGGGTCGTACAATGAGCAGTTCTTC. Translation gives CASSPATGSYNEQFF.

The J gene is TRBJ2-2, the V gene TRBV11-3; 12 bases fit TRBD1. Germline V CDR1 and CDR2: SGHNT, YENEEA. With 6 bases clipped from V and 7 bases from J, the junction kept 9 bases outside the gene matches. This CDR3 region has 16 residues. CDR3 nucleotide sequence: TGTGCCAGCAGAGATCCGGGACAGGGGGCGAACGGGGAGCTGTTTTTT. Residues: CASRDPGQGANGELFF.

The gene calls are TRBV18 and TRBJ1-2; 9 nucleotides agree with TRBD1. CDR1 is KGHSH, CDR2 LQKENI, per germline. V shed 6 bases and J 7 bases; nucleotides not matched to a gene: 6. The CDR3 is made up of 13 amino acids. CDR3 coding DNA: TGTGCCAGCTCCCGATCGACAGGGGGTGGCTACACCTTC. Amino acids: CASSRSTGGGYTF.

The V call is TRBV5-1, the J call TRBJ1-1, with D possibly being TRBD1 (6 bases). This CDR3 contains 14 residues. The germline V gene has CDR1 SGHRS and CDR2 YFSETQ. The V and J ends lost 0 bases and 5 bases respectively, with 11 bases between them. CDR3: CASSLARGRTEAFF. The CDR3 DNA reads as TGCGCCAGCAGCTTGGCGCGGGGGCGTACTGAAGCTTTCTTT.

The chain couples TRBV5-1 to TRBJ2-5; TRBD1 matches at 7 bases. J gave up 5 bases and V 4 bases, and 11 bases lay outside the gene matches. This CDR3 contains 15 residues. The germline V gene encodes CDR1 SGHRS and CDR2 YFSETQ. CDR3 region: CASSIGQARLETQYF. In nucleotides, the CDR3 is TGCGCCAGCAGCATCGGACAGGCCCGACTGGAGACCCAGTACTTC.